Listed below are T cell receptor beta chains from one sample, sequenced in a study of long-term antiretroviral therapy in people with HIV. Profiling relied on immunoSEQ multiplex PCR, and the TCRdb table lists in-frame clones only, not all of them. The table lists 20,000 to 30,000 clones, 95% of them singletons. Sequenced here: unsorted PBMCs, sampled around 5 years after starting antiretroviral therapy. The receptors here all came from a woman aged 50 to 65 with HIV. Both conserved end residues are part of each CDR3. D genes are given only for firm matches. Clone size is shown for a subset of rows, as once, few, many or a class of expanded clone.

v_call: TRBV6-1
clone_size: NA
j_call: TRBJ1-4
d_call: TRBD1
cdr3_aa: CASSEAGQGDEKLFF
cdr3_nt: TGTGCCAGCAGTGAAGCTGGTCAGGGGGATGAAAAACTGTTTTTT

v_call: TRBV28
clone_size: NA
j_call: TRBJ2-2
d_call: NA
cdr3_aa: CASSHIMNTGELFF
cdr3_nt: TGTGCCAGCAGTCACATAATGAACACCGGGGAGCTGTTTTTT

v_call: TRBV11-1
clone_size: NA
j_call: TRBJ2-1
d_call: TRBD2
cdr3_aa: CASSLSSGDNEQFF
cdr3_nt: TGTGCCAGCAGCTTATCTAGCGGGGACAATGAGCAGTTCTTC

v_call: TRBV5-1
clone_size: NA
j_call: TRBJ1-2
d_call: NA
cdr3_aa: CASSEQVPTGEYGYTF
cdr3_nt: TGCGCCAGCAGCGAGCAGGTGCCAACCGGGGAGTATGGCTACACCTTC

v_call: TRBV5-6
clone_size: NA
j_call: TRBJ2-5
d_call: NA
cdr3_aa: CASSFQETQYF
cdr3_nt: TGTGCCAGCAGCTTCCAAGAGACCCAGTACTTC

v_call: TRBV7-8
clone_size: NA
j_call: TRBJ2-7
d_call: TRBD2
cdr3_aa: CASSRNPTSGRGEQYF
cdr3_nt: TGTGCCAGCAGCCGTAATCCGACTAGCGGGAGAGGCGAGCAGTACTTC

v_call: TRBV6-5
clone_size: once
j_call: TRBJ1-2
d_call: TRBD1
cdr3_aa: CASSYAPQGGYGYTF
cdr3_nt: TGTGCCAGCAGTTACGCCCCCCAGGGGGGCTATGGCTACACCTTC

v_call: TRBV9
clone_size: NA
j_call: TRBJ2-7
d_call: TRBD2
cdr3_aa: CASSVASGRAYEQYF
cdr3_nt: TGTGCCAGCAGCGTAGCCAGCGGGAGGGCCTACGAGCAGTACTTC

v_call: TRBV7-8
clone_size: NA
j_call: TRBJ2-1
d_call: NA
cdr3_aa: CASSLEGWGSSYNEQFF
cdr3_nt: TGTGCCAGCAGCTTAGAGGGCTGGGGAAGCTCCTACAATGAGCAGTTCTTC

v_call: TRBV5-4
clone_size: NA
j_call: TRBJ1-2
d_call: NA
cdr3_aa: CASSLEAFRGDYGYTF
cdr3_nt: TGTGCCAGCAGCTTGGAGGCTTTCCGGGGGGACTATGGCTACACCTTC

v_call: TRBV10-2
clone_size: NA
j_call: TRBJ2-3
d_call: TRBD2
cdr3_aa: CATTSGRPSTDTQYF
cdr3_nt: TGCGCCACAACTAGCGGGAGACCTAGCACAGATACGCAGTATTTT

v_call: TRBV5-4
clone_size: NA
j_call: TRBJ1-2
d_call: NA
cdr3_aa: CASSLGGDYGYTF
cdr3_nt: TGTGCCAGCAGCCTGGGAGGCGACTATGGCTACACCTTC

v_call: TRBV6-5
clone_size: NA
j_call: TRBJ2-1
d_call: TRBD2
cdr3_aa: CASSRTSGAYNEQFF
cdr3_nt: TGTGCCAGCAGTAGGACTAGCGGGGCCTACAATGAGCAGTTCTTC